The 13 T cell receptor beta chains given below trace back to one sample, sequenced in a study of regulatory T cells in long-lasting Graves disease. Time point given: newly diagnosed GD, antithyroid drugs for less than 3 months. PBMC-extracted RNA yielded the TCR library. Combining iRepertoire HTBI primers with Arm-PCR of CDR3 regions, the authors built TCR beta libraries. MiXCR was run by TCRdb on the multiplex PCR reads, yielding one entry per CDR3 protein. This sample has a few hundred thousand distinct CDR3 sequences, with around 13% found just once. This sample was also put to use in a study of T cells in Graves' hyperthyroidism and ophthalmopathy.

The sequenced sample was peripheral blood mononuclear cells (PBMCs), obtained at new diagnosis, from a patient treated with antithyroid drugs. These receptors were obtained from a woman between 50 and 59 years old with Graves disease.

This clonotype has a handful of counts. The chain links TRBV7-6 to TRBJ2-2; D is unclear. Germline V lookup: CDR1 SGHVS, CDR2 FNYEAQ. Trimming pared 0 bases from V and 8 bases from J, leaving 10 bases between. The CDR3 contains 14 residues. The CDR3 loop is CASSLAESSGELFF. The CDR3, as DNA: TGTGCCAGCAGCTTAGCTGAGAGTTCGGGGGAGCTGTTTTTT.

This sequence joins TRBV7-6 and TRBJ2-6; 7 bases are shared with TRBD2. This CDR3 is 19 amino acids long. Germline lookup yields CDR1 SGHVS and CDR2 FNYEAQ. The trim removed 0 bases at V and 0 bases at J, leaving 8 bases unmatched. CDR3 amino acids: CASSLAPLAENSGANVLTF. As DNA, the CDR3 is TGTGCCAGCAGCTTAGCGCCCCTAGCGGAGAACTCTGGGGCCAACGTCCTGACTTTC.

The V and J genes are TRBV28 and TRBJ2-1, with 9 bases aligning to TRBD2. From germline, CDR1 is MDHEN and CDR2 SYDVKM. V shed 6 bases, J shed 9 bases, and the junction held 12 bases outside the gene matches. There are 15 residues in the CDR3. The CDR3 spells CASRPTGTSSGEQFF. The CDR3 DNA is TGTGCCAGCAGACCAACCGGGACTAGCTCGGGTGAGCAGTTCTTC.

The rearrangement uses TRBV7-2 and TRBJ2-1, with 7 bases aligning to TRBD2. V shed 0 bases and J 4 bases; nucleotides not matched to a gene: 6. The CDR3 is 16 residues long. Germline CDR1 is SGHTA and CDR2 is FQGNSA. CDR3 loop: CASSLAPRGTYNEQFF. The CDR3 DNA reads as TGTGCCAGCAGCTTAGCGCCGCGGGGGACTTACAATGAGCAGTTCTTC.

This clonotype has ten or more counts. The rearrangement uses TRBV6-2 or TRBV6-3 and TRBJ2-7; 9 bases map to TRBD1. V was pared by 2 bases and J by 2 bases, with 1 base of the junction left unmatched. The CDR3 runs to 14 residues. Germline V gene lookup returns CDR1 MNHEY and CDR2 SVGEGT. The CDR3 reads CASSYGTGTYEQYF. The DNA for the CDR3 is TGTGCCAGCAGTTACGGGACAGGGACCTACGAGCAGTACTTC.

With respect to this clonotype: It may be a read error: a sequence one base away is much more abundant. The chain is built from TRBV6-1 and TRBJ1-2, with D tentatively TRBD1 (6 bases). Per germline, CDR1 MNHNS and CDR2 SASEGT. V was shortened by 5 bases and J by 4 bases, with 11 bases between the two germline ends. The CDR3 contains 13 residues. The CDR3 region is CASSPQGSYGYTF. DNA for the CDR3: TGTGCCAGCAGTCCACAGGGTAGCTATGGCTACACCTTC.

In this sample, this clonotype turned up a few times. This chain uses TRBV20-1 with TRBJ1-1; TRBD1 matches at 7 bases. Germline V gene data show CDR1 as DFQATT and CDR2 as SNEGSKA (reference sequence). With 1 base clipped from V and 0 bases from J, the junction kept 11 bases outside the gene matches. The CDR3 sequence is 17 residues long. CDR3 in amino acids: CSARGGQERTMNTEAFF. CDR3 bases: TGCAGTGCTAGAGGAGGACAGGAGAGAACGATGAACACTGAAGCTTTCTTT.

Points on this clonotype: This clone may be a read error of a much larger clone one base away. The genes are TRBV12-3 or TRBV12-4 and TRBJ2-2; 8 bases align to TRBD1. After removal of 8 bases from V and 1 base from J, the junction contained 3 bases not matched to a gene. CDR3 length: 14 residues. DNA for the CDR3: TGTGCCAGCTGGGGGACAGGGAACACCGGGGAGCTGTTTTTT. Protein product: CASWGTGNTGELFF.

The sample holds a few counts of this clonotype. The CDR3 sequence: CASSPTSGTAPNTGELFF. Here the CDR3 DNA reads TGTGCCAGCAGTCCCACTAGCGGGACGGCCCCGAACACCGGGGAGCTGTTTTTT. The chain uses TRBV12-3 or TRBV12-4 and TRBJ2-2; 10 bases are shared with TRBD2. The J segment lost 0 bases and the V segment lost 5 bases, leaving 9 bases of the junction unmatched. The CDR3 totals 18 residues.

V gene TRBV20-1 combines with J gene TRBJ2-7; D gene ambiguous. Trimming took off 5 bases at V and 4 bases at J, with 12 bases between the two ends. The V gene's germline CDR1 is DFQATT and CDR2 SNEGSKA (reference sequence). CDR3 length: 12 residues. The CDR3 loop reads CSAPLGGYEQYF. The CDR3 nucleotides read TGCAGTGCTCCACTCGGTGGATACGAGCAGTACTTC.

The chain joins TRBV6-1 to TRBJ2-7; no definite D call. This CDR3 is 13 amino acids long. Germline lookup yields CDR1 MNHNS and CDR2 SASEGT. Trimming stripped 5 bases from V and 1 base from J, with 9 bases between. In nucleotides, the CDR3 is TGTGCCAGCAGTCCTGTTAAATCCTACGAGCAGTACTTC. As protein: CASSPVKSYEQYF.

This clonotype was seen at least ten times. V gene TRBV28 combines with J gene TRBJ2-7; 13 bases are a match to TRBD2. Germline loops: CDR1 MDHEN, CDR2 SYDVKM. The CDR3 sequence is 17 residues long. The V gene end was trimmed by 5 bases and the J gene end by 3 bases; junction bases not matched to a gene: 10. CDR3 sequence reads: CASSPPFRTSGSYEQYF. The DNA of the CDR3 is TGTGCCAGCAGTCCCCCGTTCCGGACTAGCGGGAGCTACGAGCAGTACTTC.

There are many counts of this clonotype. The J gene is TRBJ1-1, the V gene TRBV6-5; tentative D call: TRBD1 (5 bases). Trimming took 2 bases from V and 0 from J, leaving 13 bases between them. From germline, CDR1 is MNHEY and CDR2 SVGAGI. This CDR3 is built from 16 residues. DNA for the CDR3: TGTGCCAGCAGTTACGGGTTTATGGACATGAACACTGAAGCTTTCTTT. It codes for CASSYGFMDMNTEAFF.